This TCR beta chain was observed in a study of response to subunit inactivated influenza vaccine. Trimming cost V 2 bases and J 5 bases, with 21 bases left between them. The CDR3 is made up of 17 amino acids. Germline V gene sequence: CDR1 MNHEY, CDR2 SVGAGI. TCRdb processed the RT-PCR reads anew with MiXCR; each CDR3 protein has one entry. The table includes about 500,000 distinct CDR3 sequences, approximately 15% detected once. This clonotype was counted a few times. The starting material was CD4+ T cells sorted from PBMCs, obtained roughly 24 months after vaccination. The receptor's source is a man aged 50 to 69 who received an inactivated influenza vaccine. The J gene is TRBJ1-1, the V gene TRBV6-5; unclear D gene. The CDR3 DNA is TGTGCCAGCAGTTACGATCTGGACGGTCCCTTCTTGACTGAAGCTTTCTTT. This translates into CASSYDLDGPFLTEAFF.